This T cell receptor (beta chain) was sequenced during a study of T cells after yellow fever vaccination. In TCRdb, the 5' RACE reads were re-called with MiXCR into one record per CDR3 protein. This table has about 400,000 distinct CDR3 sequences, approximately 5.7% appearing once. General observations from the study: Post-booster samples contained most primary-vaccination clones (approximately 95% CD4, approximately 88% CD8).

The CDR3 consists of 13 residues. Per the germline V gene, CDR1 is MNHEY and CDR2 is SVGEGT. With 10 bases clipped from V and 4 bases from J, the junction kept 8 bases outside the gene matches. This clonotype was picked up a small number of times. Its antigen remains unknown. The V and J genes are TRBV6-2 or TRBV6-3 and TRBJ2-5, with 8 bases matching TRBD2. The sequencing here drew on PBMCs, taken 5 days after the yellow fever booster vaccination. The sequence was obtained from a man aged 25 to 45 who received the YFV17D yellow fever vaccine. As DNA, the CDR3 is TGTGCCACCGCGAGACTAGCGCGAGAGACCCAGTACTTC. Its translation is CATARLARETQYF.